This entry lists 29 T cell receptor beta chains sequenced from one sample in a study of blood T cell repertoires in COVID-19. Profiling relied on immunoSEQ multiplex PCR, and the TCRdb table lists in-frame clones only, not all of them. The repertoire consists of around 100,000 clones, with over 75% occurring once and the leading ten covering 10% to 15%. Sequencing used peripheral blood. The source of these receptors is a human donor in a cohort sampled during active or convalescent COVID-19.

In its sample, this clone was seen once. The CDR3 DNA is TGTGCCAGCAGCGAAGGGGCGGGGGCCCTCCAAGAGACCCAGTACTTC. Translating gives CASSEGAGALQETQYF. The chain links TRBV9 to TRBJ2-5; D might be TRBD2 (7 bases). The CDR3 loop spans 16 amino acids. V lost 3 bases and J 1 base, leaving 16 bases between the germline ends. Germline V gene data show CDR1 as SGDLS and CDR2 as YYNGEE.

The chain carries TRBV3-1 (or the pseudogene TRBV3-2) and TRBJ2-7; D gene unclear. There are 13 residues in the CDR3. Trimming cost V 3 bases and J 3 bases, with 9 bases left between them. Looked up from germline, CDR1 is LGHDT and CDR2 is YNNKEL (reference sequence). CDR3 bases: TGTGCCAGCAGCCATAGTACTCTCTACGAGCAGTACTTC. It is translated as CASSHSTLYEQYF.

The chain combines TRBV5-1 with TRBJ1-4; TRBD1 agrees at 7 bases. This CDR3 comprises 15 residues. Germline V CDR1 and CDR2: SGHRS, YFSETQ. The trim removed 4 bases at V and 4 bases at J, leaving 7 bases unmatched. The CDR3 bases are TGCGCCAGCAGCCCCCGGGACAGTCTTAATGAAAAACTGTTTTTT. Amino acids: CASSPRDSLNEKLFF.

The chain has TRBV19 and TRBJ2-5, with D possibly TRBD1 on 7 matching bases. CDR3 length: 15 residues. CDR1 is LNHDA and CDR2 is SQIVND in the germline V gene (reference sequence). Trimming cost V 4 bases and J 2 bases, with 14 bases left between them. The CDR3 sequence is CASSKTRGEQETQYF. Written as DNA, the CDR3 is TGTGCCAGTAGTAAAACCAGGGGGGAACAAGAGACCCAGTACTTC.

The chain combines TRBV6-5 with TRBJ1-4, with no clear D. Trimming stripped 4 bases from V and 2 bases from J, with 8 bases between. Germline CDR1 is MNHEY and CDR2 is SVGAGI. CDR3 length equals 14 residues. CDR3 DNA sequence: TGTGCCAGCAGTTTTTCTCAGACTAATGAAAAACTGTTTTTT. Its translation is CASSFSQTNEKLFF.

V gene TRBV6-5 combines with J gene TRBJ2-7, with D perhaps TRBD1 (6 bases). V lost 2 bases and J 2 bases, leaving 10 bases between the germline ends. Germline-derived CDR1 and CDR2 are MNHEY and SVGAGI. The CDR3 consists of 14 residues. The CDR3 DNA is TGTGCCAGCAGTTACCTGGACAGTACCTACGAGCAGTACTTC. This codes for CASSYLDSTYEQYF.

The chain joins TRBV9 to TRBJ2-1, with 9 positions matching TRBD2. Trimming removed 0 bases from V and 2 bases from J; junction bases left unmatched: 9. This CDR3 region has 18 residues. Germline V lookup: CDR1 SGDLS, CDR2 YYNGEE. The CDR3 sequence is CASSVGERGASPYNEQFF. The CDR3 DNA follows: TGTGCCAGCAGCGTAGGGGAGCGGGGGGCGTCCCCCTACAATGAGCAGTTCTTC. The full variable domain, its missing parts supplied by reference TRBV9 and TRBJ2-1, is DSGVTQTPKHLITATGQRVTLRCSPRSGDLSVYWYQQSLDQGLQFLIQYYNGEERAKGNILERFSAQQFPDLHSELNLSSLELGDSALYFCASSVGERGASPYNEQFFGPGTRLTVL.

This rearrangement joins TRBV7-9 to TRBJ1-3; tentatively, D is TRBD1 (6 bases). V was clipped by 11 bases and J by 2 bases, with 16 bases between them. Germline CDR1 and CDR2: SEHNR and FQNEAQ (reference sequence). This CDR3 is built from 14 residues. CDR3 loop: CASNRDIAGNTIYF. The CDR3 bases are TGTGCCTCCAACCGGGACATCGCTGGAAACACCATATATTTT.

The rearrangement joins TRBV18 to TRBJ1-5; the D gene is possibly TRBD1 (5 bases). This CDR3 is 15 amino acids long. CDR1 and CDR2 from the germline V gene are KGHSH and LQKENI. V was trimmed by 3 bases and J by 5 bases, leaving 14 bases between them. In nucleotides, the CDR3 is TGTGCCAGCTCACCTGGAGGGGTTACTTATCAGCCCCAGCATTTT. Translated, it gives CASSPGGVTYQPQHF.

J is TRBJ2-7 and V is TRBV28, with no clear D. The germline V gene encodes CDR1 MDHEN and CDR2 SYDVKM. This CDR3 is 14 amino acids long. V was trimmed by 4 bases and J by 4 bases, leaving 14 bases between them. The CDR3 DNA reads as TGTGCCAGCAGTTCCCTGACATCGCAATACGAGCAGTACTTC. Its protein is CASSSLTSQYEQYF.

The gene calls are TRBV20-1 and TRBJ1-6; D remains ambiguous. The CDR3 runs 16 residues. V was trimmed by 3 bases and J by 3 bases, leaving 15 bases between them. Germline lookup yields CDR1 DFQATT and CDR2 SNEGSKA (reference sequence). The CDR3 is CSASSVPQVYNSPLHF. The CDR3 nucleotides read TGCAGTGCTAGTTCAGTCCCGCAAGTCTATAATTCACCCCTCCACTTT.

This clone has only a few counts. The chain employs TRBV6-6 and TRBJ1-1; D remains unclear. CDR1 MNHNY and CDR2 SVGAGI come from the germline V gene (reference sequence). This CDR3 region has 13 residues. V dropped 6 bases and J dropped 4 bases, with 12 bases sitting between them. CDR3 protein: CASSPPGITEAFF. In DNA, the CDR3 is TGTGCCAGCAGCCCCCCCGGGATCACTGAAGCTTTCTTT.

This rearrangement joins TRBV4-3 to TRBJ1-5; D is unclear. The CDR3 has 13 residues. Trimming shortened V by 0 bases and J by 5 bases, and 5 bases separated the two germline ends. Looked up from germline, CDR1 is LGHNA and CDR2 is YSLEER. CDR3 sequence reads: CASSQDPHQPQHF. CDR3 in DNA: TGCGCCAGCAGCCAAGATCCTCATCAGCCCCAGCATTTT.

V and J are TRBV19 and TRBJ1-1; 10 positions match TRBD1. This CDR3 region has 15 residues. J was trimmed by 4 bases and V by 4 bases; bases with no gene match: 6. In germline, CDR1 is LNHDA, CDR2 SQIVND (reference sequence). CDR3 DNA sequence: TGTGCCAGTAGTACCCGGGACAGGGGTACCACTGAAGCTTTCTTT. It is translated as CASSTRDRGTTEAFF.

This chain joins TRBV6-2 or TRBV6-3 and TRBJ1-1, with TRBD1 as a possible D gene (5 bases). Germline V gene sequence: CDR1 MNHEY, CDR2 SVGEGT. V lost 3 bases to trimming and J lost 0 bases, with 14 bases between them. The CDR3 contains 16 residues. CDR3 DNA sequence: TGTGCCAGCAGTTATATCGGGGGTCGGGTGAACACTGAAGCTTTCTTT. Protein product: CASSYIGGRVNTEAFF.

Details on this clone: The sample has other DNA sequences that encode this CDR3 too. The chain is built from TRBV28 and TRBJ1-2; D possibly corresponds to TRBD1 (6 bases). CDR3 size: 12 residues. V lost 5 bases and J 5 bases, leaving 9 bases between the germline ends. Looked up from germline, CDR1 is MDHEN and CDR2 is SYDVKM. CDR3 sequence reads: CASSPGDYGYTF. Here the CDR3 DNA reads TGTGCCAGCAGTCCAGGGGATTATGGCTACACCTTC.

The sample holds one count of this clone. The rearrangement links TRBV29-1 to TRBJ2-2; no clear D. The CDR3 is 14 amino acids. Trimming took off 6 bases at V and 0 bases at J, with 11 bases between the two ends. Germline values: CDR1 SQVTM, CDR2 ANQGSEA. This CDR3 is CSVAGRANTGELFF. The CDR3 DNA follows: TGCAGCGTGGCAGGCAGAGCGAACACCGGGGAGCTGTTTTTT.

In this sample, this clone turned up once. This sequence joins TRBV29-1 and TRBJ1-4, with a weak D call TRBD1 (6 bases). CDR3 length: 14 amino acids. The V gene's germline CDR1 is SQVTM and CDR2 ANQGSEA. V was cut by 6 bases and J by 7 bases, with 18 bases left in between. The CDR3 spells CSVLLGASGEKLFF. In DNA form, the CDR3 reads TGCAGCGTCCTGCTGGGGGCTTCGGGTGAAAAACTGTTTTTT.

This sequence joins TRBV4-1 and TRBJ2-1; D may be TRBD1 (7 bases). Germline CDR1 is MGHRA and CDR2 is YSYEKL. The CDR3 sequence is 17 residues long. V lost 3 bases, J lost 8 bases, and 23 bases lay in between. The DNA for the CDR3 is TGCGCCAGCAGCCACACCCCAGGGGGGCAGGTCGTGGATGAGCAGTTCTTC. Translated, it gives CASSHTPGGQVVDEQFF.

This chain links TRBV30 with TRBJ1-5; D not certain. In germline, CDR1 is GTSNPN, CDR2 SVGIG (reference sequence). The CDR3 totals 12 residues. V was pared by 2 bases and J by 6 bases, with 8 bases between. CDR3 protein: CAWSKGGQPQHF. CDR3 DNA: TGTGCCTGGAGTAAGGGAGGTCAGCCCCAGCATTTT.

J is TRBJ2-2 and V is TRBV12-2; the table's D gene call, TRBD2, was not cross checked with the DNA. TRBV12-2 is labeled a pseudogene. The CDR3 runs to 17 residues. The CDR3 loop reads CASRLARLAANTGELFF. Here the CDR3 DNA reads TGTGCAAGTCGCTTAGCGCGACTAGCGGCGAACACCGGGGAGCTGTTTTTT.

The genes are TRBV6-5 and TRBJ1-6; maybe TRBD1 (5 bases). Germline V gene data show CDR1 as MNHEY and CDR2 as SVGAGI. Trimming cost V 0 bases and J 3 bases, with 9 bases left between them. The length of the CDR3 is 16 residues. CDR3: CASSYSQGLYNSPLHF. Here the CDR3 DNA reads TGTGCCAGCAGTTACTCCCAGGGCCTCTATAATTCACCCCTCCACTTT.

There are a few counts of this clone. The J gene is TRBJ1-1, the V gene TRBV7-2; weak D call: TRBD1 (5 bases). V lost 6 bases and J 4 bases, leaving 15 bases between the germline ends. Per germline, CDR1 SGHTA and CDR2 FQGNSA. This CDR3 is built from 14 residues. This CDR3 is CASRFQGTATEAFF. Here the CDR3 DNA reads TGTGCCAGCAGGTTCCAGGGCACGGCCACTGAAGCTTTCTTT.

This chain links TRBV28 with TRBJ1-4; 7 bases line up with TRBD1. The CDR3 sequence is 13 residues long. Trimming cost V 3 bases and J 6 bases; bases outside gene matches: 1. Looked up from germline, CDR1 is MDHEN and CDR2 is SYDVKM. The CDR3 here is CASSLTGYEKLFF. The CDR3 DNA reads as TGTGCCAGCAGTTTGACAGGGTATGAAAAACTGTTTTTT. The variable domain in full, completed from reference TRBV28 and TRBJ1-4, reads DVKVTQSSRYLVKRTGEKVFLECVQDMDHENMFWYRQDPGLGLRLIYFSYDVKMKEKGDIPEGYSVSREKKERFSLILESASTNQTSMYLCASSLTGYEKLFFGSGTQLSVL.

This chain connects TRBV6-5 to TRBJ2-5; 8 bases are a match to TRBD1. The trim removed 4 bases at V and 3 bases at J, leaving 7 bases unmatched. CDR3 length: 15 amino acids. CDR1 and CDR2 from the germline V gene are MNHEY and SVGAGI. In nucleotides, the CDR3 is TGTGCCAGCAGTTCCCCGGACAGGGTAGAAGAGACCCAGTACTTC. Translated, it gives CASSSPDRVEETQYF.

The chain couples TRBV7-2 to TRBJ2-5; 11 bases are a match to TRBD2. The CDR3 is made up of 14 amino acids. Trimming removed 3 bases from V and 7 bases from J; junction bases left unmatched: 4. Germline V gene lookup returns CDR1 SGHTA and CDR2 FQGNSA. The CDR3 protein is CASSFSGGAGTQYF. The CDR3 region has the DNA TGTGCCAGCAGCTTTAGCGGGGGGGCGGGGACCCAGTACTTC.

The chain links TRBV30 to TRBJ1-3; possibly TRBD1 for D (5 bases). The CDR3 is 13 amino acids. Between the trimmed V and J ends, which lost 2 bases and 4 bases, there was a span of 9 bases. Germline V gives CDR1 GTSNPN, CDR2 SVGIG (reference sequence). The CDR3 region is CAWSPHRGNTIYF. CDR3 sequence (DNA): TGTGCCTGGAGTCCTCACAGGGGAAACACCATATATTTT.

In this sample, this clone turned up a few times. This chain connects TRBV10-1 to TRBJ2-7; maybe TRBD2 (6 bases). Germline V gene data show CDR1 as WNHNN and CDR2 as SYGVQD (reference sequence). Trimming left V 4 bases short and J 7 bases short, with 11 bases between. The CDR3 is made up of 12 amino acids. The CDR3 coding sequence is TGCGCCAGCAGTGCAGCCGGAGGGGAGCAGTACTTC. Translation gives CASSAAGGEQYF.

This clone occurred once. The rearrangement joins TRBV4-2 to TRBJ2-2; D gene uncertain. CDR3 size: 12 residues. V lost 2 bases and J lost 6, with 4 bases in between. Germline values: CDR1 LGHNA, CDR2 YNFKEQ. CDR3 protein: CASSQRAGELFF. CDR3 nucleotides: TGTGCCAGCAGCCAAAGAGCCGGGGAGCTGTTTTTT.